A single sample gave rise to the 26 T cell receptor beta chains below, sequenced in a study of blood T cell repertoires in COVID-19 (dated by TCRdb to about 2020). The receptor library was made with the immunoSEQ multiplex PCR assay. The table comes from immuneACCESS by way of TCRdb, which keeps in-frame sequences with V and J called. Part of the clones is missing from these tables; in studies checked, under half for an unresolved V gene and the rest for unknown reasons. This sample has around 80,000 clones in its table, and approximately 85% of those were observed once. Clones ranked in the top ten supply around a tenth of the sample. The specimen was peripheral blood. These receptors were taken from a man aged 45-65 years with COVID-19, enrolled during active disease.

The J gene is TRBJ2-2, the V gene TRBV7-6; a weak D match, TRBD2 (6 bases). The CDR3 spans 16 residues. V was cut by 5 bases and J by 4 bases, with 17 bases left in between. Germline V lookup: CDR1 SGHVS, CDR2 FNYEAQ. CDR3 region: CASSRFPGLATGELFF. CDR3 DNA sequence: TGTGCCAGCAGCCGTTTCCCGGGACTTGCCACCGGGGAGCTGTTTTTT.

Remarks on this clone: One junction end disagrees with the germline gene, perhaps due to a read error. This rearrangement joins TRBV7-7 to TRBJ1-5; 8 bases are shared with TRBD1. The V gene's germline CDR1 is SSHAT and CDR2 FNYEAQ (reference sequence). This CDR3 spans 16 amino acids. For the CDR3, the DNA is TGTGCTAGCAGCCCGTCTCCGGGGACAGGAGATCAGCCCCAGCATTTT. Its translation: CASSPSPGTGDQPQHF.

The genes are TRBV5-1 and TRBJ1-2, with D perhaps matching TRBD1 (6 bases). Per germline, CDR1 SGHRS and CDR2 YFSETQ. This CDR3 comprises 13 residues. The ends were cut back, 5 bases at V and 7 bases at J, with 15 bases in the middle. CDR3 in amino acids: CASRQGTTSGYTF. CDR3 nucleotide sequence: TGCGCCAGCAGGCAGGGGACAACTTCTGGCTACACCTTC.

The CDR3 protein is CASSTTGLSPQHF. Here the CDR3 DNA reads TGTGCCAGCAGCACGACAGGGCTTAGTCCCCAGCATTTT. This rearrangement joins TRBV6-5 to TRBJ1-5, with 7 positions matching TRBD1. CDR1 is MNHEY and CDR2 is SVGAGI in the germline V gene. With V trimmed by 6 bases and J by 10 bases, 9 bases remained unmatched. The CDR3 runs to 13 residues.

This chain joins TRBV5-6 and TRBJ2-7, with 10 bases matching TRBD1. This CDR3 contains 14 residues. Germline V gene sequence: CDR1 SGHDT, CDR2 YYEEEE. Unmatched junction bases numbered 6, after V lost 6 bases and J lost 3 bases. The CDR3 sequence is CASTGDRGYYEQYF. The CDR3 nucleotides are TGTGCCAGCACCGGGGACAGGGGATACTACGAGCAGTACTTC.

The rearrangement links TRBV6-1 to TRBJ1-1, with 9 bases matching TRBD1. Germline assignment: CDR1 MNHNS and CDR2 SASEGT. Losses at the gene ends were 3 bases for V and 8 bases for J; bases not matched to a gene: 10. This CDR3 has 15 amino acids. CDR3 loop: CASSEGPGQGSEAFF. Here the CDR3 DNA reads TGTGCCAGCAGTGAGGGCCCGGGACAGGGTTCGGAAGCTTTCTTT.

This sequence joins TRBV3-1 (or the pseudogene TRBV3-2) and TRBJ1-1; tentatively, D is TRBD1 (5 bases). CDR1 and CDR2 from the germline V gene are LGHDT and YNNKEL (reference sequence). The CDR3 extends over 13 amino acids. Deletions cut 2 bases from V and 7 bases from J, with 11 bases between. CDR3 region: CASSQLRGGEAFF. In DNA form, the CDR3 reads TGTGCCAGCAGCCAATTAAGGGGCGGTGAAGCTTTCTTT.

This chain connects TRBV3-1 (or the pseudogene TRBV3-2) to TRBJ1-1; 9 positions agree with TRBD1. Germline CDR1 LGHDT, CDR2 YNNKEL (reference sequence). This CDR3 region has 15 residues. J gave up 2 bases and V 4 bases, and 5 bases lay outside the gene matches. This CDR3 is CASSPQQGANTEAFF. DNA of the CDR3: TGTGCCAGCAGCCCACAACAGGGGGCCAACACTGAAGCTTTCTTT.

The CDR3 loop is CASSVQGANYGYTF. Here the CDR3 DNA reads TGTGCCAGCAGTGTACAGGGTGCTAACTATGGCTACACCTTC. The gene calls are TRBV2 and TRBJ1-2; perhaps TRBD1 as D (6 bases). The V and J ends lost 4 bases and 0 bases respectively, with 9 bases between them. Germline V gene lookup returns CDR1 SNHLY and CDR2 FYNNEI. The CDR3 runs 14 residues. The full variable domain, completed using reference TRBV2 and TRBJ1-2, is EPEVTQTPSHQVTQMGQEVILRCVPISNHLYFYWYRQILGQKVEFLVSFYNNEISEKSEIFDDQFSVERPDGSNFTLKIRSTKLEDSAMYFCASSVQGANYGYTFGSGTRLTVV.

The rearrangement uses TRBV19 and TRBJ2-1, with 8 bases that match TRBD2. V lost 7 bases, J lost 9 bases, and 11 bases stayed unmatched. Per the germline V gene, CDR1 is LNHDA and CDR2 is SQIVND (reference sequence). The CDR3 spans 14 residues. DNA of the CDR3: TGTGCCAGTATGGAAGCGGGGGTAGCAAGTGAGCAGTTCTTC. This translates into CASMEAGVASEQFF. Using reference TRBV19 and TRBJ2-1 for the parts outside the CDR3, the full variable domain is DGGITQSPKYLFRKEGQNVTLSCEQNLNHDAMYWYRQDPGQGLRLIYYSQIVNDFQKGDIAEGYSVSREKKESFPLTVTSAQKNPTAFYLCASMEAGVASEQFFGPGTRLTVL.

The genes are TRBV18 and TRBJ1-1; the D gene is possibly TRBD1 (6 bases). This CDR3 spans 13 amino acids. Germline V lookup: CDR1 KGHSH, CDR2 LQKENI. V was cut by 3 bases and J by 7 bases, with 12 bases left in between. In DNA form, the CDR3 reads TGTGCCAGCTCACCCCGGACAGCGGATGAAGCTTTCTTT. This sequence encodes CASSPRTADEAFF.

The chain has TRBV14 and TRBJ2-5; D may be TRBD2 (6 bases). CDR3 length: 14 amino acids. In germline, CDR1 is SGHDN, CDR2 FVKESK. Between the trimmed V and J ends, which lost 0 bases and 5 bases, there was a span of 10 bases. CDR3 residues: CASSQDSGRETQYF. As DNA, the CDR3 is TGTGCCAGCAGCCAAGACTCGGGGAGGGAGACCCAGTACTTC. The whole variable domain, filled in from reference TRBV14 and TRBJ2-5, reads EAGVTQFPSHSVIEKGQTVTLRCDPISGHDNLYWYRRVMGKEIKFLLHFVKESKQDESGMPNNRFLAERTGGTYSTLKVQPAELEDSGVYFCASSQDSGRETQYFGPGTRLLVL.

The chain combines TRBV7-3 with TRBJ2-3, with a weak D call TRBD2 (5 bases). The V end lost 5 bases, the J end lost 2 bases, and 11 bases lay between the germline ends. The CDR3 spans 14 residues. Germline-derived CDR1 and CDR2 are SGHTA and FQGTGA. The CDR3 DNA is TGTGCCAGCAGCCCCGGACTGTACACAGATACGCAGTATTTT. Translated, it gives CASSPGLYTDTQYF.

CDR3 loop: CATSHSSGGGNNQPQHF. The CDR3 DNA follows: TGTGCCACCTCCCATTCGTCGGGGGGCGGCAACAATCAGCCCCAGCATTTT. The J gene is TRBJ1-5, the V gene TRBV3-1 (or the pseudogene TRBV3-2); D might be TRBD1 (6 bases). The CDR3 loop spans 17 amino acids. V was cut by 10 bases and J by 3 bases, with 25 bases left in between. Germline V gene data show CDR1 as LGHDT and CDR2 as YNNKEL (reference sequence).

The CDR3 sequence: CASSSVGGLAGEGEQFF. Here the CDR3 DNA reads TGTGCCAGCAGCTCCGTCGGAGGACTAGCGGGAGAGGGTGAGCAGTTCTTC. This rearrangement joins TRBV7-8 to TRBJ2-1; TRBD2 matches 13 bases. The CDR3 loop spans 17 amino acids. Germline CDR1 reads SGHVS; CDR2 reads FQNEAQ. The trim removed 4 bases at V and 9 bases at J, leaving 12 bases unmatched.

The chain's CDR3 is CASMREGRPSTDTQYF. CDR3 sequence (DNA): TGCGCCAGCATGAGGGAGGGGAGACCTAGCACAGATACGCAGTATTTT. The gene calls are TRBV5-1 and TRBJ2-3; 7 bases match TRBD2. V dropped 6 bases and J dropped 0; count of bases not matched to a gene: 10. CDR1 is SGHRS and CDR2 is YFSETQ in the germline V gene. The CDR3 loop spans 16 amino acids. Combining the CDR3 with reference TRBV5-1 and TRBJ2-3 gives the whole variable domain KAGVTQTPRYLIKTRGQQVTLSCSPISGHRSVSWYQQTPGQGLQFLFEYFSETQRNKGNFPGRFSGRQFSNSRSEMNVSTLELGDSALYLCASMREGRPSTDTQYFGPGTRLTVL.

The DNA for the CDR3 is TGTGCCAGCAGCGCGCGATTCCCAACCTCTGACTACACCTTC. Its protein product is CASSARFPTSDYTF. This chain uses TRBV9 with TRBJ1-2; no clear D gene. The V and J ends lost 3 bases and 10 bases respectively, with 19 bases between them. CDR1 and CDR2 from the germline V gene are SGDLS and YYNGEE. This CDR3 has 14 residues.

V is TRBV6-5 and J is TRBJ1-5, with D tentatively TRBD1 (6 bases). CDR3 size: 13 residues. V dropped 2 bases and J dropped 4 bases, with 6 bases sitting between them. Germline V gene lookup returns CDR1 MNHEY and CDR2 SVGAGI. CDR3 loop: CASSYGQNQPQHF. The CDR3, as DNA: TGTGCCAGCAGTTACGGACAGAATCAGCCCCAGCATTTT.

J is TRBJ2-7 and V is TRBV6-1; the match to TRBD1 covers 11 bases. The ends lost 3 bases at V and 3 bases at J; junction bases unmatched: 7. Per the germline V gene, CDR1 is MNHNS and CDR2 is SASEGT. CDR3 size: 16 residues. In DNA form, the CDR3 reads TGTGCCAGCAGTGAGAGGGGACAGGGGGGAAACTACGAGCAGTACTTC. Protein: CASSERGQGGNYEQYF.

This chain links TRBV5-1 with TRBJ1-2, with 9 bases fitting TRBD1. J was trimmed by 8 bases and V by 3 bases; bases with no gene match: 11. This CDR3 region has 15 residues. CDR1 and CDR2 from the germline V gene are SGHRS and YFSETQ. In DNA, the CDR3 is TGCGCCAGCAGCTCTCCGGGACAGGGACCGGCGGGCTACACCTTC. This sequence encodes CASSSPGQGPAGYTF.

The V gene is TRBV5-6, the J gene TRBJ2-3; D is ambiguous. Germline CDR1 is SGHDT and CDR2 is YYEEEE. V was clipped by 5 bases and J by 5 bases, with 12 bases between them. The CDR3 consists of 13 residues. The CDR3 here is CASRGLTRDTQYF. The CDR3 nucleotides read TGTGCCAGCAGGGGCCTCACCCGAGATACGCAGTATTTT.

Written as DNA, the CDR3 is TGTGCCAGCAGCATGGTTGGGGCTAGCTCCTACGAGCAGTACTTC. Translation gives CASSMVGASSYEQYF. The rearrangement joins TRBV5-4 to TRBJ2-7; weak D call: TRBD1 (5 bases). Germline V gene data show CDR1 as SGHNT and CDR2 as YYREEE (reference sequence). The CDR3 extends over 15 amino acids. Trimming took 4 bases from V and 0 from J, leaving 14 bases between them.

This clone came up a few times. The chain links TRBV27 to TRBJ2-7; 7 bases are shared with TRBD1. The J segment lost 4 bases and the V segment lost 7 bases, leaving 4 bases of the junction unmatched. This CDR3 spans 12 amino acids. The germline V gene encodes CDR1 MNHEY and CDR2 SMNVEV (reference sequence). In nucleotides, the CDR3 is TGTGCCAGCACGGACAGGTCTTACGAGCAGTACTTC. Its protein is CASTDRSYEQYF.

In regard to this clone: The sample holds other DNA sequences that translate to the same CDR3. This chain connects TRBV7-2 to TRBJ2-1; the D is unclear. Germline values: CDR1 SGHTA, CDR2 FQGNSA. Trimming removed 2 bases at V and 4 bases at J, with 9 bases between. The length of the CDR3 is 14 residues. The CDR3: CASSLLSSYNEQFF. The CDR3, as DNA: TGTGCCAGCAGCTTATTAAGCTCGTACAATGAGCAGTTCTTC.

The rearrangement links TRBV6-1 to TRBJ2-7, with 11 bases that match TRBD2. The trim removed 4 bases at V and 3 bases at J, leaving 8 bases unmatched. This CDR3 region has 16 residues. The germline V gene has CDR1 MNHNS and CDR2 SASEGT. The CDR3 protein is CASSAPTSGRGYEQYF. For the CDR3, the DNA is TGTGCCAGCAGTGCTCCCACTAGCGGGAGAGGCTACGAGCAGTACTTC.

The genes are TRBV5-1 and TRBJ1-6; 9 positions match TRBD1. J was trimmed by 5 bases and V by 2 bases; bases with no gene match: 2. Looked up from germline, CDR1 is SGHRS and CDR2 is YFSETQ. There are 15 residues in the CDR3. CDR3 nucleotide sequence: TGCGCCAGCAGCTTAGGACAGGGGAATAATTCACCCCTCCACTTT. Its translation: CASSLGQGNNSPLHF.